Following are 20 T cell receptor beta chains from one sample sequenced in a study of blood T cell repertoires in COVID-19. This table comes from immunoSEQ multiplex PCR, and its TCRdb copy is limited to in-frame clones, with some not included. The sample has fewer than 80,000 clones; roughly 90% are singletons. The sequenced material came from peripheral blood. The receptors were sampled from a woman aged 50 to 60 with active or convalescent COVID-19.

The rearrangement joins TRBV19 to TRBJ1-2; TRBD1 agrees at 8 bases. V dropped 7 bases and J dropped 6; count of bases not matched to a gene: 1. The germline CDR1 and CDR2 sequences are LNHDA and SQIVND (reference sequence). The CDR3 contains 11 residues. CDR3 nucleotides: TGTGCCAGTACGGACAGGGATGGCTACACCTTC. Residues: CASTDRDGYTF.

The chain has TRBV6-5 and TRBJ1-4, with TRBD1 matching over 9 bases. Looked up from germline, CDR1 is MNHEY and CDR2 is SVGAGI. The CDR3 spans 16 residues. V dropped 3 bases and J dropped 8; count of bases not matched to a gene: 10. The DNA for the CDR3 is TGTGCCAGCAGTTATTCGCGGACAGGGGCACTGGAAAAACTGTTTTTT. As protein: CASSYSRTGALEKLFF.

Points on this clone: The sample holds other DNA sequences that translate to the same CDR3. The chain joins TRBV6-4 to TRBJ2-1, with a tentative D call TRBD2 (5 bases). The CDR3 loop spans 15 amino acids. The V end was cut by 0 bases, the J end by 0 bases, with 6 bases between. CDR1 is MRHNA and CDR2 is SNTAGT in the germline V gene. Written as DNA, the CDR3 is TGTGCCAGCAGTGACTCGAGCGGCTCCTACAATGAGCAGTTCTTC. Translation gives CASSDSSGSYNEQFF.

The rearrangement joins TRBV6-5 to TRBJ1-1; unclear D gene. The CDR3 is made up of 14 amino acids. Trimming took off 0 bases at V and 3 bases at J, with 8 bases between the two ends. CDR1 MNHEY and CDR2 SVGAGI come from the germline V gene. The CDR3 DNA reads TGTGCCAGCAGTTACTCCGGGAGGGACACTGAAGCTTTCTTT. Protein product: CASSYSGRDTEAFF.

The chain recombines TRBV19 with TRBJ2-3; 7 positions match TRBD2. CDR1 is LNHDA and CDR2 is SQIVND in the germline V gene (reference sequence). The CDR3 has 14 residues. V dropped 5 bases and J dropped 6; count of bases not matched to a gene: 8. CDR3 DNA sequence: TGTGCCAGTAGTTCCTCTACGACTAGCGATACGCAGTATTTT. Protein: CASSSSTTSDTQYF. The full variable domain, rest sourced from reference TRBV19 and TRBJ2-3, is DGGITQSPKYLFRKEGQNVTLSCEQNLNHDAMYWYRQDPGQGLRLIYYSQIVNDFQKGDIAEGYSVSREKKESFPLTVTSAQKNPTAFYLCASSSSTTSDTQYFGPGTRLTVL.

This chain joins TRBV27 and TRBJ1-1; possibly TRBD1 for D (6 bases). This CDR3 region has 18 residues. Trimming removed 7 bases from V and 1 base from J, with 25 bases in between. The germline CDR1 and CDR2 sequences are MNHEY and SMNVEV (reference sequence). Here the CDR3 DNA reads TGTGCCAGCAAAAAGATGGGGGCCCGGGAGGCTGAGAACACTGAAGCTTTCTTT. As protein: CASKKMGAREAENTEAFF.

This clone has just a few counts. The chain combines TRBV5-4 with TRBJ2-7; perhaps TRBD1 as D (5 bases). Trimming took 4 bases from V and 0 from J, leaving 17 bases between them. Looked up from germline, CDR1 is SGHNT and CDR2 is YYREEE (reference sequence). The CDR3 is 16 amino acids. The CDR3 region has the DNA TGTGCCAGCAGCCCCTGGGGCCCCTCAAGCTCCTACGAGCAGTACTTC. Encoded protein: CASSPWGPSSSYEQYF.

DNA of the CDR3: TGTGCCAGCAGTTACTCGGTGGGACTAGCCTACGAGCAGTACTTC. Its translation: CASSYSVGLAYEQYF. The chain combines TRBV6-2 or TRBV6-3 with TRBJ2-7; 8 bases line up with TRBD2. The CDR3 sequence is 15 residues long. Looked up from germline, CDR1 is MNHEY and CDR2 is SVGEGT. V lost 0 bases to trimming and J lost 2 bases; unmatched junction nucleotides: 3.

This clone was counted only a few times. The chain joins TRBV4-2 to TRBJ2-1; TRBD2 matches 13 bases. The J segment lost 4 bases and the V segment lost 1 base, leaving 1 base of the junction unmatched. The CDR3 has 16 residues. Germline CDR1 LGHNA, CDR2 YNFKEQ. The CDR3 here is CASSQGGLAGYNEQFF. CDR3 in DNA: TGTGCCAGCAGCCAAGGGGGACTAGCGGGGTACAATGAGCAGTTCTTC.

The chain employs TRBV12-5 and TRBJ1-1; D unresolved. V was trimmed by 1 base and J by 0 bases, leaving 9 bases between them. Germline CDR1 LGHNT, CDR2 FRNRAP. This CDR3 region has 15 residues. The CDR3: CASGLGLPMNTEAFF. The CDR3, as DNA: TGTGCTAGTGGTTTGGGCCTACCCATGAACACTGAAGCTTTCTTT.

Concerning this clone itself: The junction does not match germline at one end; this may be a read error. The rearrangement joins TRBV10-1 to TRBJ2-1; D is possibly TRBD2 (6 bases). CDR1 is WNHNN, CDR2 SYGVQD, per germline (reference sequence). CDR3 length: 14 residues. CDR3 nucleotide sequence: TGCGCCAGCTGTGACGGCGGGGCGCGGAATGAGCAGTTCTTC. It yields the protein CASCDGGARNEQFF.

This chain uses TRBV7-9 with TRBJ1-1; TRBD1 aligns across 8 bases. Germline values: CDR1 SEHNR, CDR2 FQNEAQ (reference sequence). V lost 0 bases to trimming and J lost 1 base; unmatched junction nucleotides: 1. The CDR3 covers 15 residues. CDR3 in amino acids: CASSLAGTGNTEAFF. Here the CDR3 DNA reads TGTGCCAGCAGCTTAGCGGGGACAGGGAACACTGAAGCTTTCTTT.

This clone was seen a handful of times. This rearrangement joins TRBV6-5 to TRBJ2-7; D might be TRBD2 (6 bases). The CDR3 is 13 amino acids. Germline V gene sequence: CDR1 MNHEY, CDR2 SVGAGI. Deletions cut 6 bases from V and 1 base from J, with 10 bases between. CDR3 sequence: CASRRDFSYEQYF. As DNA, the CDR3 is TGTGCCAGCAGACGGGACTTTTCCTACGAGCAGTACTTC.

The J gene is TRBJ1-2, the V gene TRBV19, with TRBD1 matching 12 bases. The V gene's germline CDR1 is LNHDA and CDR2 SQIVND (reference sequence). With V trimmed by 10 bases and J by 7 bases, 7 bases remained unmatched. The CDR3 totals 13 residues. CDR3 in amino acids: CATLGQGAGGYTF. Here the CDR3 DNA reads TGTGCCACCCTGGGACAGGGGGCTGGTGGCTACACCTTC.

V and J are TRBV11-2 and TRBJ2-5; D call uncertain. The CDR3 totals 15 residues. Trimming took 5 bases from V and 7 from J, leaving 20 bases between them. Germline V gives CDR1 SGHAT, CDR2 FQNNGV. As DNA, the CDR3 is TGTGCCAGCAGCCCCGATTGGAACCGGGTCGGGACCCAGTACTTC. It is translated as CASSPDWNRVGTQYF.

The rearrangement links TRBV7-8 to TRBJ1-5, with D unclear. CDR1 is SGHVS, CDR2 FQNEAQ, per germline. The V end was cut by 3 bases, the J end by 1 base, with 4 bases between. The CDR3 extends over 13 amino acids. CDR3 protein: CASSLTSNQPQHF. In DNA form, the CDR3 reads TGTGCCAGCAGCTTGACAAGCAATCAGCCCCAGCATTTT.

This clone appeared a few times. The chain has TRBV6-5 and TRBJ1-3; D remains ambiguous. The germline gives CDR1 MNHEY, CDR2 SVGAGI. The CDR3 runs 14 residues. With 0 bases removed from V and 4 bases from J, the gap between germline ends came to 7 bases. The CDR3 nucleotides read TGTGCCAGCAGTTACTCACTAAGGGGAAACACCATATATTTT. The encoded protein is CASSYSLRGNTIYF.

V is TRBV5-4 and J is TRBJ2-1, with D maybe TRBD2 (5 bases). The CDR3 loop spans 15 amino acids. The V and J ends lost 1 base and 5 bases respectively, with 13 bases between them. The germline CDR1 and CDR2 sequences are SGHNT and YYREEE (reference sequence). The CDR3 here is CASSLWRADNNEQFF. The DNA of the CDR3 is TGTGCCAGCAGCTTGTGGCGAGCGGATAACAATGAGCAGTTCTTC. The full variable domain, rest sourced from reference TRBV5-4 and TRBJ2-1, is ETGVTQSPTHLIKTRGQQVTLRCSSQSGHNTVSWYQQALGQGPQFIFQYYREEENGRGNFPPRFSGLQFPNYSSELNVNALELDDSALYLCASSLWRADNNEQFFGPGTRLTVL.

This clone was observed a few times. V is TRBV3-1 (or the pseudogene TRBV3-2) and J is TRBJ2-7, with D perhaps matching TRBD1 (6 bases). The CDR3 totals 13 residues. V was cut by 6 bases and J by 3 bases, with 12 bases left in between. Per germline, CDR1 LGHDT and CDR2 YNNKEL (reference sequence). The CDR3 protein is CASRNRDHYEQYF. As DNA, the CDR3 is TGTGCCAGCAGAAACAGGGATCACTACGAGCAGTACTTC.

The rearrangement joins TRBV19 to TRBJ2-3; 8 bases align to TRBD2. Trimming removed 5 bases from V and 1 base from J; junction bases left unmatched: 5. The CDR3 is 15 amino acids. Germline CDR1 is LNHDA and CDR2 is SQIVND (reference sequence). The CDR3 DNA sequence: TGTGCCAGTAGTCCTATAGCGGGGCGCACAGATACGCAGTATTTT. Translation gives CASSPIAGRTDTQYF.